A single T cell receptor beta chain is shown here with its context. TCRbeta library construction was performed incorporating unique molecular identifiers. One entry per CDR3 protein results from TCRdb running MiXCR on the PCR reads. The sample yields around 410,000 distinct CDR3 sequences, roughly a tenth seen once. The data are from a study of T-cell reconstitution after alpha-beta-depleted transplantation in children. This CDR3 region has 21 residues. CDR1 and CDR2 (germline): SGHAT, FQNNGV. Trimming cost V 1 base and J 1 base; bases outside gene matches: 19. The chain joins TRBV11-2 to TRBJ2-3; 8 bases are a match to TRBD2. Sequencing was performed on PBMCs from the stem cell graft donor, taken from the stem cell graft. The receptor's source is a human donor who donated a stem cell graft to a child with acute myeloid leukemia. CDR3 DNA sequence: TGTGCCAGCAGCTTAGTCCTTCCCGGGGGGGCGTTTTGGATAGGCACAGATACGCAGTATTTT. The encoded protein is CASSLVLPGGAFWIGTDTQYF.